Listed below are T cell receptor beta chains from one sample, sequenced in a study of CD4 and CD8 cells across lung adenocarcinoma regions. TCRdb redid the calling of the PCR reads with MiXCR, one entry per CDR3 protein. The table records approximately 25,000 distinct CDR3 sequences, roughly 50% of them present only once. Sequencing was performed on CD8+ T cells from the center of a lung tumor. The receptors derive from a male donor with lung adenocarcinoma. The CD4 and CD8 labels of this study may be unreliable. Both conserved end residues are part of each CDR3. The D gene is left open where the match is weak. Not every row has a clone size; where given, it reads once, few, many or a size class.

V	size	D	J	length	CDR3	DNA
TRBV10-1	NA	TRBD2	TRBJ2-3	14	CASSESLAEGLQYF	TGCGCCAGCAGTGAGTCACTAGCGGAAGGGTTGCAGTACTTT
TRBV4-1	once	NA	TRBJ1-2	17	CASSQDIFRGHNYGYTF	TGCGCCAGCAGCCAAGATATTTTCAGGGGACATAACTATGGCTACACCTTC
TRBV6-1	many	NA	TRBJ2-5	14	CASSPPGAQETQYF	TGTGCCAGCAGTCCACCGGGTGCTCAAGAGACCCAGTACTTC
TRBV6-1	many	NA	TRBJ1-6	16	CASSRRWAGDNSPLHF	TGTGCCAGCAGCCGCCGTTGGGCAGGGGACAATTCACCCCTCCACTTT
TRBV9	few	TRBD2	TRBJ2-1	15	CASSFGLADYNEQFF	TGTGCCAGCAGCTTCGGACTAGCGGATTACAATGAGCAGTTCTTC
TRBV27	few	TRBD1	TRBJ2-1	12	CASSEGANEQFF	TGTGCCAGCTCCGAGGGGGCAAATGAGCAGTTCTTC
TRBV5-1	NA	NA	TRBJ2-7	11	CASSSSYEQYF	TGCGCCAGCAGCTCTTCCTACGAGCAGTACTTC
TRBV10-3	NA	NA	TRBJ2-7	14	CGTSGHRAKNTQYF	TGTGGCACCTCGGGGCACAGAGCCAAAAATACGCAGTACTTC
TRBV7-2	few	TRBD2	TRBJ2-1	16	CASSLVVGGAYNEQFF	TGTGCCAGCAGCTTAGTTGTCGGGGGGGCCTACAATGAGCAGTTCTTC
TRBV3-1	NA	TRBD2	TRBJ2-5	16	CASSRLSSGRDGAQYF	TGTGCCAGCAGCCGGCTTAGTAGCGGGAGAGATGGAGCCCAGTACTTC
TRBV7-2	NA	NA	TRBJ2-3	16	CASSRWAGLSTDTQYF	TGTGCCAGCAGCCGCTGGGCGGGGCTTAGCACAGATACGCAGTATTTT
TRBV9	NA	NA	TRBJ2-1	16	CASSVGVASPYNEQFF	TGTGCCAGCAGCGTAGGAGTAGCTAGTCCCTACAATGAGCAGTTCTTC
TRBV27	NA	TRBD1	TRBJ2-3	15	CGRGLGTGGQETQYF	TGTGGCAGGGGGCTCGGCACCGGCGGCCAAGAGACCCAGTATTTT
TRBV28	many	TRBD2	TRBJ2-5	17	CASSFPHFGGRPREQYF	TGTGCCAGCAGTTTCCCCCACTTCGGCGGGAGGCCGAGAGAGCAGTACTTC
TRBV6-5	many	TRBD2	TRBJ2-1	16	CASSYGTSGSYNEQFF	TGTGCCAGCAGTTACGGGACTAGCGGGAGTTACAATGAGCAGTTCTTC
TRBV6-5	few	TRBD1	TRBJ2-1	14	CASSSGTGGNEQFF	TGTGCCAGCAGTTCCGGGACAGGGGGCAATGAGCAGTTCTTC
TRBV6-1	NA	NA	TRBJ2-4	14	CASRVPGATDMQYF	TGTGCCAGCAGGGTACCGGGAGCCACAGACATGCAGTACTTT
TRBV6-2/TRBV6-3	many	TRBD1	TRBJ2-7	14	CATHPRGPIYEQYF	TGTGCCACCCACCCCAGGGGGCCCATCTACGAGCAGTACTTC
TRBV10-2	NA	NA	TRBJ2-2	13	CASSELFTGELFF	TGCGCCAGCAGTGAGCTGTTCACCGGGGAGCTGTTTTTT
TRBV6-1	NA	NA	TRBJ2-2	15	CASSGRPVGTGTLFF	TGTGCCAGCAGCGGACGGCCGGTTGGGACCGGGACGCTGTTTTTT
TRBV7-8	many	TRBD2	TRBJ2-2	13	CASSGLVTGELFF	TGTGCCAGCTCCGGACTAGTCACCGGGGAGCTGTTTTTT
TRBV5-1	NA	NA	TRBJ1-2	14	CASSLGFGFYGYTF	TGCGCCAGCAGCTTGGGTTTTGGGTTCTATGGCTACACCTTC
TRBV6-5	NA	NA	TRBJ1-1	13	CASSYAGNTEAFF	TGTGCCAGCAGTTACGCGGGGAACACTGAAGCTTTCTTT
TRBV24-1	NA	TRBD2	TRBJ2-1	16	CATGGGIGLAGYEQFF	TGTGCCACCGGGGGAGGAATTGGACTAGCGGGATATGAGCAGTTCTTC
TRBV6-5	many	TRBD1	TRBJ1-1	16	CASSLRDRVRYTEAFF	TGTGCCAGCAGTCTCCGGGACAGGGTCAGATACACTGAAGCTTTCTTT
TRBV27	NA	NA	TRBJ2-5	16	CASGGSGGRAKDTQYF	TGTGCCAGCGGGGGGTCCGGGGGCCGCGCCAAAGATACGCAGTACTTC
TRBV11-2	NA	NA	TRBJ2-5	14	CASSRSLYQETQYF	TGTGCCAGCAGCCGGAGCTTGTACCAAGAGACCCAGTACTTC
TRBV7-2	many	TRBD2	TRBJ2-1	13	CASSSSGNNEQFF	TGTGCCAGCAGCAGTAGCGGGAACAATGAGCAGTTCTTC
TRBV4-1	NA	NA	TRBJ2-1	14	CASSQDPERNEQFF	TGCGCCAGCAGCCAAGATCCCGAAAGGAATGAGCAGTTCTTC
TRBV6-1	NA	NA	TRBJ2-5	16	CASRETRTVGTDTQYF	TGTGCCAGCAGGGAAACGCGGACTGTGGGCACAGATACGCAGTACTTC
TRBV20-1	few	TRBD2	TRBJ2-1	13	CSKAGGPYNEQFF	TGCAGTAAAGCGGGAGGGCCGTACAATGAGCAGTTCTTC
TRBV9	few	NA	TRBJ2-2	15	CASSVAGWNTGELFF	TGTGCCAGCAGCGTAGCCGGGTGGAACACCGGGGAGCTGTTTTTT
TRBV5-1	many	TRBD1	TRBJ2-1	15	CASSLAGTGASEQFF	TGCGCCAGCAGCTTGGCCGGGACAGGGGCATCTGAGCAGTTCTTC
TRBV6-4	many	TRBD2	TRBJ2-1	14	CASSDGLAGGMQFF	TGTGCCAGCAGTGATGGGCTAGCGGGAGGGATGCAGTTCTTC
TRBV7-2	NA	TRBD2	TRBJ2-1	13	CASSGSGRGEQFF	TGTGCCAGCAGCGGTAGCGGGAGGGGGGAGCAGTTCTTC
TRBV6-8	many	NA	TRBJ2-2	20	CASSYSRGRRPQRYTGELFF	TGTGCCAGCAGTTACTCGAGGGGTAGGAGGCCTCAAAGGTACACCGGGGAGCTGTTTTTT
TRBV27	NA	NA	TRBJ2-5	16	CASRGRQGRAKKTQYF	TGTGCCAGCAGGGGACGCCAGGGACGAGCCAAAAAGACCCAGTACTTC
TRBV3-1	NA	NA	TRBJ2-2	15	CASTSVGGNTGELFF	TGTGCCAGCACCTCAGTAGGGGGGAACACCGGGGAGCTGTTTTTT
TRBV6-1	medium-sized	TRBD2	TRBJ2-1	15	CASSPGLEALWGQFF	TGTGCCAGCAGCCCGGGACTAGAAGCTCTGTGGGGCCAGTTCTTC
TRBV6-1	many	NA	TRBJ1-3	12	CASSERGNTIYF	TGTGCCAGCAGTGAGAGGGGAAACACCATATATTTT
TRBV6-1	many	TRBD1	TRBJ1-4	15	CASSVNRGANEKLFF	TGTGCCAGCAGTGTTAACAGGGGGGCTAATGAAAAACTGTTTTTT
TRBV6-1	few	NA	TRBJ2-7	14	CASSEVPPPGEQYF	TGTGCCAGCAGTGAAGTACCGCCCCCTGGCGAGCAGTACTTC
TRBV6-1	many	TRBD1	TRBJ2-1	15	CASSVLGQGWNEQFF	TGTGCCAGCAGCGTCCTGGGACAGGGTTGGAATGAGCAGTTCTTC
TRBV6-8	NA	NA	TRBJ2-5	16	CVSRGEGGGHQETQYF	TGTGTTAGCAGGGGTGAAGGGGGAGGCCACCAAGAGACCCAGTACTTC
TRBV6-4	few	NA	TRBJ1-3	14	CASVYGSSGNTIYF	TGTGCCAGCGTGTATGGATCCTCTGGAAACACCATATATTTT
TRBV6-1	NA	NA	TRBJ2-7	14	CAGLGGPDPDTQYF	TGTGCGGGGCTGGGGGGCCCGGACCCAGATACGCAGTACTTC
TRBV6-2/TRBV6-3	few	NA	TRBJ2-1	12	CASSYTGFAAYF	TGTGCCAGCAGTTACACCGGTTTTGCCGCCTACTTC
TRBV10-3	NA	NA	TRBJ2-5	11	CAIRGQETLNF	TGTGCCATCAGGGGACAAGAGACCCTGAACTTC
TRBV10-2	NA	NA	TRBJ2-1	11	CASSEINAQFF	TGCGCCAGCAGTGAGATTAATGCGCAGTTTTTC
TRBV10-1	medium-sized	TRBD2	TRBJ2-1	15	CASSESEGSGTEQFF	TGCGCCAGCAGTGAGTCGGAGGGTAGCGGGACCGAGCAGTTCTTC
TRBV6-1	NA	NA	TRBJ1-5	18	CASSCLRRSVNSNQPQHF	TGTGCCAGCAGCTGTCTCCGGCGGTCGGTCAATAGCAATCAGCCCCAGCATTTT
TRBV7-2	NA	TRBD2	TRBJ2-1	13	CASSQTSGREQFF	TGTGCCAGCAGCCAGACTAGCGGTCGAGAGCAGTTCTTC
TRBV11-2	NA	NA	TRBJ1-1	13	CASSLVPATEAFF	TGTGCCAGCAGCTTAGTGCCAGCGACTGAAGCTTTCTTT
TRBV6-1	few	TRBD2	TRBJ2-1	16	CASSTSGRGSSYEQFF	TGTGCCAGCAGTACGAGCGGGAGGGGGAGCTCCTACGAGCAGTTCTTC
TRBV27	many	NA	TRBJ2-3	14	CASSFWQNTDTQYF	TGTGCCAGCAGTTTTTGGCAGAACACAGATACGCAGTATTTT
TRBV6-1	NA	NA	TRBJ2-5	13	CASSGGREDTQYF	TGTGCCAGCAGCGGGGGTCGTGAAGATACCCAGTACTTC
TRBV6-5	few	NA	TRBJ2-5	14	CASSYVDISEEQYF	TGTGCCAGCAGTTACGTGGACATTAGTGAAGAGCAGTACTTC